This T cell receptor (beta chain) was identified in a study of CD8+ T cells in alopecia areata. Treatment: oral pan-JAK inhibitor, 5-10 mg twice daily. RNA extraction was followed by reverse transcription into cDNA, which acted as the sequencing template. Sequencing was performed with immunoSEQ multiplex PCR; in TCRdb, only in-frame clones are kept and a portion is missing. The repertoire holds around 210,000 clones, with around 66% as singletons. V gave up 4 bases and J gave up 5 bases; unmatched junction bases: 4. In germline, CDR1 is MNHNS, CDR2 SASEGT. The CDR3 spans 15 residues. Source: CD4+ T cells sorted from blood, taken at week 4, from a patient treated with tofacitinib. This receptor was taken from a human donor with alopecia areata. The chain employs TRBV6-1 and TRBJ2-1, with 11 bases matching TRBD2. For the CDR3, the DNA is TGTGCCAGCAGTGGGGGGACTAGCGGCAACAATGAGCAGTTCTTC. This translates into CASSGGTSGNNEQFF.